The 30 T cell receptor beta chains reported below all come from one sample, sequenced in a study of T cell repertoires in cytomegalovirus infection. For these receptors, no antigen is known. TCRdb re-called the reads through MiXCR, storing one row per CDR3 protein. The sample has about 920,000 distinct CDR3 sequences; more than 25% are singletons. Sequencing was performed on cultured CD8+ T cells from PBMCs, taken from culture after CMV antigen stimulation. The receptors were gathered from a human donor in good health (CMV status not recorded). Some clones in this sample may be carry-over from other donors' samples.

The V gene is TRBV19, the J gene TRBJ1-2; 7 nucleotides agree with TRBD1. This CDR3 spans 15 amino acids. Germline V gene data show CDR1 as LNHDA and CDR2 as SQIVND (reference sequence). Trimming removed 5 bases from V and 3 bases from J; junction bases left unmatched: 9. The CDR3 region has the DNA TGTGCCAGTAGTTCCCAGAGGGGGCCCGACTATGGCTACACCTTC. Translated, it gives CASSSQRGPDYGYTF.

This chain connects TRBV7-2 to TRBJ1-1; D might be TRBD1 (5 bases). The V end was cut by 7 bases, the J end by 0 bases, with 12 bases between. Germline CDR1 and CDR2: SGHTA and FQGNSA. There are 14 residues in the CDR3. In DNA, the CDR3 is TGTGCCAGCACCAAGGCGGGGGTGAACACTGAAGCTTTCTTT. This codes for CASTKAGVNTEAFF.

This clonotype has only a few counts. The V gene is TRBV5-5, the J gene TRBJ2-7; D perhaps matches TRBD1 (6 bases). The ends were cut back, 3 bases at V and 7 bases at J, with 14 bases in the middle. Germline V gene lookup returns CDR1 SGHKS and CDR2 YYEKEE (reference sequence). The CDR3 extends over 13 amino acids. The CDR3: CASSSPGHGEQYF. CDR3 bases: TGTGCCAGCAGCTCCCCGGGACATGGGGAGCAGTACTTC.

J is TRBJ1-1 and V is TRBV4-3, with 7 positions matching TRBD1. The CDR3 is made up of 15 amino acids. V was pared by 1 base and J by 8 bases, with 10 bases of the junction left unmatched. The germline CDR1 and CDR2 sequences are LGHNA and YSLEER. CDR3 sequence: CASSQGEGGEREAFF. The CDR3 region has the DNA TGCGCCAGCAGCCAAGGGGAAGGGGGCGAAAGGGAAGCTTTCTTT.

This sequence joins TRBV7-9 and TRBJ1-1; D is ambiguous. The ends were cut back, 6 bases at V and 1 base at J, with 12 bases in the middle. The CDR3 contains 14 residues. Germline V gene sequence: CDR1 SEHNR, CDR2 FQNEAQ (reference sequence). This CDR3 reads CASRPDGTNTEAFF. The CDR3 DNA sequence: TGTGCCAGCAGGCCCGATGGAACGAACACTGAAGCTTTCTTT.

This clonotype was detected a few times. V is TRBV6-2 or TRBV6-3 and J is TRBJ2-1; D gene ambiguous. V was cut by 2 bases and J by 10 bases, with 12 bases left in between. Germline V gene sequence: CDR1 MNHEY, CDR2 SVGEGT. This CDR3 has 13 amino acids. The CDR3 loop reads CASSYGSGWEQFF. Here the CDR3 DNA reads TGTGCCAGCAGTTACGGATCCGGATGGGAGCAGTTCTTC.

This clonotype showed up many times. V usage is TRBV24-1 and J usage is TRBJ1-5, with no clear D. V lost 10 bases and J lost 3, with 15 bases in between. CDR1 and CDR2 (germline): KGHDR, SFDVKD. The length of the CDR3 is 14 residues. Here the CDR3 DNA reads TGTGCCACAAGTCCCTCCGGCTACAATCAGCCCCAGCATTTT. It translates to CATSPSGYNQPQHF.

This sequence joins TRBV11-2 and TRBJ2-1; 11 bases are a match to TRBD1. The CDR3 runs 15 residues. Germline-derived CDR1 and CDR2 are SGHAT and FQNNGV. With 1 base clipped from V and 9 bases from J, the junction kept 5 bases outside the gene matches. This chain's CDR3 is CASSLGDRGWVEQFF. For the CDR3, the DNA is TGTGCCAGCAGCTTAGGGGACAGGGGGTGGGTTGAGCAGTTCTTC.

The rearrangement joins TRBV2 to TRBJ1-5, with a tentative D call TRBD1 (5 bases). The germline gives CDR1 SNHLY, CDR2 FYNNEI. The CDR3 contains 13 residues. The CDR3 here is CVRGGVDNQPQHF. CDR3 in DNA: TGTGTACGAGGAGGGGTTGACAATCAGCCCCAGCATTTT.

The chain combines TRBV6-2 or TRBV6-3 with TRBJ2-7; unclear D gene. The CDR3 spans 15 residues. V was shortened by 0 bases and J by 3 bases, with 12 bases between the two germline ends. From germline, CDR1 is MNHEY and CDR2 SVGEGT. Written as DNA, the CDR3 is TGTGCCAGCAGTTACTCCCGTTACGAAGGCTACGAGCAGTACGTC. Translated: CASSYSRYEGYEQYV.

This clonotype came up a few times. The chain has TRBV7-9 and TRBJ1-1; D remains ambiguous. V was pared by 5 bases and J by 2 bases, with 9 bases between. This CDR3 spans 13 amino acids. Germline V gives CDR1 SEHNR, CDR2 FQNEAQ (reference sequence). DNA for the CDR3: TGTGCCAGCAGCACGCACGTCAACACTGAAGCTTTCTTT. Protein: CASSTHVNTEAFF.

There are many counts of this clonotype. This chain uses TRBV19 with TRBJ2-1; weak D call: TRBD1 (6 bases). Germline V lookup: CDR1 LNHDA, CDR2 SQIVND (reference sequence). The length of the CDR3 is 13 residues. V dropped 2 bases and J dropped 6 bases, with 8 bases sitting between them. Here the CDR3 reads CASSISGANEQFF. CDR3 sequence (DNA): TGTGCCAGTAGTATATCAGGGGCCAATGAGCAGTTCTTC.

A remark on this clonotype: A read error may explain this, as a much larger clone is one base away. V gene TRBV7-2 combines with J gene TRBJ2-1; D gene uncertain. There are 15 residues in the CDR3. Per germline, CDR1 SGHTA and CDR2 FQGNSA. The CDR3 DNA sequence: TGTGCCAACAGCCCCCCAGTTGATTCCTACAATGAGCAGTTCTTC. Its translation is CANSPPVDSYNEQFF.

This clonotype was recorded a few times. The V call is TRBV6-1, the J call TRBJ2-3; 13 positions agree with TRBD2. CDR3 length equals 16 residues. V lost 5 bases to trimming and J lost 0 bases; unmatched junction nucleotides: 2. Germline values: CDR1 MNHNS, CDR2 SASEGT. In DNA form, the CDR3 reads TGTGCCAGCAGTTGGGGACTAGCGGGGAGCACAGATACGCAGTATTTT. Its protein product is CASSWGLAGSTDTQYF.

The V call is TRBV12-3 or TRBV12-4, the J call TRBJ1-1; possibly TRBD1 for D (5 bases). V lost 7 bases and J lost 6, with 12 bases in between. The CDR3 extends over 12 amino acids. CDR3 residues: CASTAGGAEAFF. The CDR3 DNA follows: TGTGCCAGCACCGCGGGGGGGGCTGAAGCTTTCTTT.

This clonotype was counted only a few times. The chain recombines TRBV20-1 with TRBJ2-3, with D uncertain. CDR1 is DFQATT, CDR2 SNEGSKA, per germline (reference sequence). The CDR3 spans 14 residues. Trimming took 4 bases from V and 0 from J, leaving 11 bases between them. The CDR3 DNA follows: TGCAGTGCTATCGTGACGCGGAGCACAGATACGCAGTATTTT. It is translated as CSAIVTRSTDTQYF.

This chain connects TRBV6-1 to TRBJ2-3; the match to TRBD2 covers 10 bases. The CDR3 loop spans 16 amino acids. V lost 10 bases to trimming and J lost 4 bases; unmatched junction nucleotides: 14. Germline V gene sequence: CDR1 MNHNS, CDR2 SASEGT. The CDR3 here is CANTDSGGATPDTQYF. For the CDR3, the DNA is TGTGCCAACACGGACAGCGGGGGGGCCACGCCAGATACGCAGTATTTT.

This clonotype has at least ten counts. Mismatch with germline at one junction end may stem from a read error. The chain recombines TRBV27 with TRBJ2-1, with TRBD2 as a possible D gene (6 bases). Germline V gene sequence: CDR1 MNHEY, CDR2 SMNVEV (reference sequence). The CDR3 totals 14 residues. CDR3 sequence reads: CASSFGGSYNEQFF. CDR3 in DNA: TGTGCTAGCAGCTTCGGGGGCTCCTACAATGAGCAGTTCTTC.

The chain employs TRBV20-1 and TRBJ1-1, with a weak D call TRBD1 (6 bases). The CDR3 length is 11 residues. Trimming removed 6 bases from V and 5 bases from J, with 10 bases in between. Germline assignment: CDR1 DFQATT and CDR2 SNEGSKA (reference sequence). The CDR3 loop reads CSAEQGTEAFF. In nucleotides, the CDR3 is TGCAGTGCAGAACAGGGAACTGAAGCTTTCTTT.

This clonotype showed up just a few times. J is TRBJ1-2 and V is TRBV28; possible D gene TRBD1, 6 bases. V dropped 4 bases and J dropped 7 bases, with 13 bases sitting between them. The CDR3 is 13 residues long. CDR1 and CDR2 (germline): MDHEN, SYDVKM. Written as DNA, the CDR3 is TGTGCCAGCAGTTGGGGGACAAGCCTTGGCTACACCTTC. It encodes CASSWGTSLGYTF.

CDR3 DNA: TGTGCCAGCAGCTTTACCCCCCAGGGCTACCAAGAGACCCAGTACTTC. This translates into CASSFTPQGYQETQYF. The genes are TRBV11-2 and TRBJ2-5; possibly TRBD1 for D (5 bases). Trimming took off 3 bases at V and 0 bases at J, with 14 bases between the two ends. The CDR3 has 16 amino acids. The germline CDR1 and CDR2 sequences are SGHAT and FQNNGV.

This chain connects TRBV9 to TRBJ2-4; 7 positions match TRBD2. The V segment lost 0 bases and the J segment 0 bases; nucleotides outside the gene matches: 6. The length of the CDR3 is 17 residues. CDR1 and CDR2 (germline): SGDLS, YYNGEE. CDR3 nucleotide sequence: TGTGCCAGCAGCGTAGGTGGCGGGAGCCCAGCCAAAAACATTCAGTACTTC. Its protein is CASSVGGGSPAKNIQYF.

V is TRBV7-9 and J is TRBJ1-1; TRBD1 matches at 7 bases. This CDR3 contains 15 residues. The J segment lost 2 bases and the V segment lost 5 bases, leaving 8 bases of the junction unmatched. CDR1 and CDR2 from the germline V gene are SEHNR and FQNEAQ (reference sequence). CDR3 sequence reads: CASSLTGVGNTEAFF. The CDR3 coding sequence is TGTGCCAGCAGCCTCACAGGGGTAGGAAACACTGAAGCTTTCTTT. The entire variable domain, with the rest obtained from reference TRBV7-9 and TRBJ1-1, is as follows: DTGVSQNPRHKITKRGQNVTFRCDPISEHNRLYWYRQTLGQGPEFLTYFQNEAQLEKSRLLSDRFSAERPKGSFSTLEIQRTEQGDSAMYLCASSLTGVGNTEAFFGQGTRLTVV.

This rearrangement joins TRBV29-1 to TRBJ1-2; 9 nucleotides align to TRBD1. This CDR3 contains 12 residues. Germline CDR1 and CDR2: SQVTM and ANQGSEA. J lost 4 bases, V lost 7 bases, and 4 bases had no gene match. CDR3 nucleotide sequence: TGCAGCGCTGTGACAGGGGGCTATGGCTACACCTTC. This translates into CSAVTGGYGYTF.

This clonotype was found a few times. The CDR3 coding sequence is TGCGCCAGCAGCCAGATAGGACCGTTATACAATGAGCAGTTCTTC. The encoded protein is CASSQIGPLYNEQFF. The chain links TRBV4-3 to TRBJ2-1; no definite D call. Germline loops: CDR1 LGHNA, CDR2 YSLEER. Trimming took off 3 bases at V and 4 bases at J, with 13 bases between the two ends. The CDR3 extends over 15 amino acids.

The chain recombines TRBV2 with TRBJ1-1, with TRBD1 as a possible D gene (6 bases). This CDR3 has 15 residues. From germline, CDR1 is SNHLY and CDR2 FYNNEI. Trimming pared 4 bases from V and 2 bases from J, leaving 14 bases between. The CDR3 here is CASSGEGGSNTEAFF. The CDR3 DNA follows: TGTGCCAGCAGTGGAGAGGGGGGATCTAACACTGAAGCTTTCTTT. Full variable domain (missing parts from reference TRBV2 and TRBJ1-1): EPEVTQTPSHQVTQMGQEVILRCVPISNHLYFYWYRQILGQKVEFLVSFYNNEISEKSEIFDDQFSVERPDGSNFTLKIRSTKLEDSAMYFCASSGEGGSNTEAFFGQGTRLTVV.

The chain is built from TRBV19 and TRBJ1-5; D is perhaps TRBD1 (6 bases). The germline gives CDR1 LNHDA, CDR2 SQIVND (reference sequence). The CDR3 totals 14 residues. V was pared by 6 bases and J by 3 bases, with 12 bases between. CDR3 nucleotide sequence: TGTGCCAGTAGCCGACGGACAGTCAATCAGCCCCAGCATTTT. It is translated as CASSRRTVNQPQHF.

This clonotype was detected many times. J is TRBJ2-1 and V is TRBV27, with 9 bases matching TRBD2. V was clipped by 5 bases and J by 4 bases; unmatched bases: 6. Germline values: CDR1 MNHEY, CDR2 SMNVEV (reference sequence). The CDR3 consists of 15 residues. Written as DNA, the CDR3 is TGTGCCAGCAGTATGCGGGGGGGCACGTACAATGAGCAGTTCTTC. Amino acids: CASSMRGGTYNEQFF.

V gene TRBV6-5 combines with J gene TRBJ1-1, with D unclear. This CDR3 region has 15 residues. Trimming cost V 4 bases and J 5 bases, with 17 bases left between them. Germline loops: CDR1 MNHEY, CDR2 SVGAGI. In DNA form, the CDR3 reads TGTGCCAGCAGTTCCCCGGTAACCTGGGGTACTGAAGCTTTCTTT. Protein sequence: CASSSPVTWGTEAFF.

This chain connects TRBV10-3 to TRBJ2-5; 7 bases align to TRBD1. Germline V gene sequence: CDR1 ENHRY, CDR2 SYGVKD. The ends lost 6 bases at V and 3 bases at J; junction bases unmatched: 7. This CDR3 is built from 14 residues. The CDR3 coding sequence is TGTGCCATCAGCACAGGGGAATCGGAAGAGACCCAGTACTTC. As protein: CAISTGESEETQYF.